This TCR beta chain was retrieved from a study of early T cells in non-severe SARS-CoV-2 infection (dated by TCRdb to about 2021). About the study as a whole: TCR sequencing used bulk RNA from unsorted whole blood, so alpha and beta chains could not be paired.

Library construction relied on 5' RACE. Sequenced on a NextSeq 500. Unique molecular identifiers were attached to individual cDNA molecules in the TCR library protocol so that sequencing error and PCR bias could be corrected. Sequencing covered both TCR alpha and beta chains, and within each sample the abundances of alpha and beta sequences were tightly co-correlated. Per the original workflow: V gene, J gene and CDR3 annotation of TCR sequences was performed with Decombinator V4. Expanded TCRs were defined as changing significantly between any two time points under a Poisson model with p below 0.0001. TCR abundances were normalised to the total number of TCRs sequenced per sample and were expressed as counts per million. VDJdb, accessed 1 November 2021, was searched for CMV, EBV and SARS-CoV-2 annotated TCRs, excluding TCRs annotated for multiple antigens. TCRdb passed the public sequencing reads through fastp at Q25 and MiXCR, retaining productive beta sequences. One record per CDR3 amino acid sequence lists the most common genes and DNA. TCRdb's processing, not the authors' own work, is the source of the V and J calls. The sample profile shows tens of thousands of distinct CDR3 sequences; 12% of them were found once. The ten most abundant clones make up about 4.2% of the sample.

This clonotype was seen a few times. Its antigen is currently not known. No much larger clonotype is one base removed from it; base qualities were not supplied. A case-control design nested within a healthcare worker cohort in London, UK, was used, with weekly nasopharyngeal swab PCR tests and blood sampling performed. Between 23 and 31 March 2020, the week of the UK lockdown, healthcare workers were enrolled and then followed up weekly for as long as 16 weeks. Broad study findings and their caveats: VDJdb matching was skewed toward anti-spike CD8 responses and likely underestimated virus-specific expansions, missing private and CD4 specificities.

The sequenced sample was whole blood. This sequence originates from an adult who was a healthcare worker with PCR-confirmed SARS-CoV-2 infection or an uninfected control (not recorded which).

CDR3 protein: CASSLSQGGLNEQFF. The nucleotides are TGTGCCAGCAGTTTAAGCCAGGGGGGGTTAAATGAGCAGTTCTTC. The rearranged chain carries TRBV27 and TRBJ2-1; the D segment may tentatively be TRBD1 or TRBD2, each giving 7 matched bases. V lost 2 bases and J lost 7 bases; the stretch between them is 15 bases long. The CDR3 runs 15 amino acids, cysteine and phenylalanine included. The CDR3 DNA has 45 bases and is translated from base 1. Per the germline V gene (reference sequence), MNHEY is the CDR1 and SMNVEV is the CDR2.